The entry below describes one TCR beta chain. Its antigen remains unknown. This entry is derived from a study of graft-versus-host responses after intestinal transplantation. General observations from the study: GvH clones detected in recipient marrow included some appearing first in ileum or blood.

Sequencing was performed with immunoSEQ multiplex PCR; in TCRdb, only in-frame clones are kept and a portion is missing. The table lists about 90,000 clones, more than 90% of them singletons. The CDR3 runs to 14 residues. Germline V gives CDR1 GTSNPN, CDR2 SVGIG (reference sequence). The junction had 4 bases not matched to a gene; V was cut back by 2 bases and J by 4 bases. The clonotype comes from a human donor who received an intestinal transplant. The chain carries TRBV30 and TRBJ1-5, with 8 bases aligning to TRBD1. The sample in question was unstimulated CD4+ T cells sorted from spleen or lymph node cells, obtained before intestinal transplant. The CDR3 protein is CAWSLGTGNQPQHF. The CDR3 coding sequence is TGTGCCTGGAGTTTAGGGACAGGAAATCAGCCCCAGCATTTT. Using reference TRBV30 and TRBJ1-5 for the parts outside the CDR3, the full variable domain is SQTIHQWPATLVQPVGSPLSLECTVEGTSNPNLYWYRQAAGRGLQLLFYSVGIGQISSEVPQNLSASRPQDRQFILSSKKLLLSDSGFYLCAWSLGTGNQPQHFGDGTRLSIL.